A single sample gave rise to the 14 T cell receptor beta chains below, sequenced in a study of cytomegalovirus exposure and HLA in healthy donors. The PCR was carried out with 60 Vbeta primers and 13 Jbeta primers. Some clones are missing from TCRdb's copy, which holds only in-frame ones; the method was immunoSEQ multiplex PCR. Of about 110,000 clones in the sample, more than 60% were seen once. Sequenced sample: PBMCs. These receptors were taken from a woman between 40 and 50 years old in good health and CMV-seropositive.

This rearrangement joins TRBV11-2 to TRBJ2-1, with D possibly being TRBD2 (7 bases). This CDR3 has 16 amino acids. The V gene's germline CDR1 is SGHAT and CDR2 FQNNGV. V dropped 2 bases and J dropped 8 bases, with 19 bases sitting between them. CDR3 DNA sequence: TGTGCCAGCAGCTTATACGGTGGGGGGGCCTCGGATGAGCAGTTCTTC. This codes for CASSLYGGGASDEQFF.

This clone came up a few times. The rearrangement uses TRBV27 and TRBJ1-4; 8 bases are a match to TRBD1. V was pared by 5 bases and J by 5 bases, with 10 bases of the junction left unmatched. CDR1 is MNHEY and CDR2 is SMNVEV in the germline V gene (reference sequence). The CDR3 contains 16 residues. Written as DNA, the CDR3 is TGTGCCAGCAGTGCAATATCCACAGGGGGGAATGAAAAACTGTTTTTT. It yields the protein CASSAISTGGNEKLFF.

The table lists this clone with a few counts. V gene TRBV19 combines with J gene TRBJ2-5; 10 bases align to TRBD2. The DNA end lines up better with TRBJ2-7; the J call may be wrong. Germline V gene sequence: CDR1 LNHDA, CDR2 SQIVND (reference sequence). The CDR3 is 21 residues long. CDR3 sequence (DNA): TGTGCCAGTAGTATAGATCGTCGGGGGTCTAGCGGGAGCATCCGTTCCTACGAGCAGTACTTC. It translates to CASSIDRRGSSGSIRSYEQYF.

The chain recombines TRBV29-1 with TRBJ2-1, with 8 nucleotides matching TRBD1. Trimming took 4 bases from V and 3 from J; bases not matched to a gene: 5. The CDR3 length is 14 residues. CDR1 is SQVTM and CDR2 is ANQGSEA in the germline V gene. CDR3 bases: TGCAGCGTTGCAGGGGGCAAGGACTACAATGAGCAGTTCTTC. Its translation is CSVAGGKDYNEQFF.

V is TRBV28 and J is TRBJ1-3; D perhaps matches TRBD1 (6 bases). The CDR3 length is 15 residues. Trimming took 6 bases from V and 1 from J, leaving 13 bases between them. Per germline, CDR1 MDHEN and CDR2 SYDVKM. CDR3 DNA: TGTGCCAGCAGCCCAGGGGCTGAATCTGGAAACACCATATATTTT. It codes for CASSPGAESGNTIYF. Together with reference TRBV28 and TRBJ1-3, the CDR3 gives the full variable domain: DVKVTQSSRYLVKRTGEKVFLECVQDMDHENMFWYRQDPGLGLRLIYFSYDVKMKEKGDIPEGYSVSREKKERFSLILESASTNQTSMYLCASSPGAESGNTIYFGEGSWLTVV.

The V call is TRBV7-9, the J call TRBJ1-2, with 8 bases lining up with TRBD1. This CDR3 is 11 amino acids long. Unmatched junction bases numbered 2, after V lost 3 bases and J lost 11 bases. Germline V lookup: CDR1 SEHNR, CDR2 FQNEAQ (reference sequence). The CDR3 sequence: CASSFDRGYTF. The CDR3 DNA is TGTGCCAGCAGCTTCGACAGGGGATACACCTTC.

The genes are TRBV6-1 and TRBJ2-5; 12 nucleotides line up with TRBD2. This CDR3 spans 15 amino acids. V dropped 6 bases and J dropped 5; count of bases not matched to a gene: 7. Per germline, CDR1 MNHNS and CDR2 SASEGT. The CDR3 reads CASSLTSGSYETQYF. The CDR3 region has the DNA TGTGCCAGCAGCCTGACTAGCGGGAGTTACGAGACCCAGTACTTC.

The V and J genes are TRBV11-2 and TRBJ1-1; 7 bases line up with TRBD1. V trimming: 5 bases; J trimming: 6 bases; junction bases outside the gene matches: 12. Per germline, CDR1 SGHAT and CDR2 FQNNGV. The CDR3 totals 15 residues. The CDR3 coding sequence is TGTGCCAGCAGCATGCTGACAGGGAAAATCCCTGAAGCTTTCTTT. It codes for CASSMLTGKIPEAFF.

The rearrangement uses TRBV5-1 and TRBJ2-7, with D tentatively TRBD1 (5 bases). The CDR3 is made up of 14 amino acids. Germline V CDR1 and CDR2: SGHRS, YFSETQ. Trimming removed 0 bases from V and 7 bases from J, with 14 bases in between. CDR3 sequence reads: CASSLARQGGEQYF. CDR3 nucleotide sequence: TGCGCCAGCAGCTTGGCCCGCCAGGGCGGAGAGCAGTACTTC.

The chain uses TRBV6-4 and TRBJ1-2, with unresolved D. Germline CDR1 reads MRHNA; CDR2 reads SNTAGT. The V end was cut by 1 base, the J end by 0 bases, with 21 bases between. The CDR3 is made up of 19 amino acids. Here the CDR3 DNA reads TGTGCCAGCAGTGACTTTGCCAGCCCAAGTAGCTTAGCTAACTATGGCTACACCTTC. Its protein is CASSDFASPSSLANYGYTF.

The chain is built from TRBV5-1 and TRBJ2-5, with 11 bases fitting TRBD2. J lost 4 bases, V lost 2 bases, and 10 bases had no gene match. The CDR3 runs 17 residues. Germline CDR1 is SGHRS and CDR2 is YFSETQ. DNA for the CDR3: TGCGCCAGCAGCTTCCCCGGGGGGCTAGCGGGGGGAGAGACCCAGTACTTC. Its translation is CASSFPGGLAGGETQYF.

This clone was detected only a few times. V gene TRBV2 combines with J gene TRBJ1-5; no firm D call. Trimming took off 6 bases at V and 1 base at J, with 10 bases between the two ends. Looked up from germline, CDR1 is SNHLY and CDR2 is FYNNEI. CDR3 length: 14 residues. The CDR3 DNA follows: TGTGCCAGCAGGGACTACATAAGCAATCAGCCCCAGCATTTT. It encodes CASRDYISNQPQHF.

The chain has TRBV9 and TRBJ1-2; D possibly corresponds to TRBD1 (6 bases). Germline V lookup: CDR1 SGDLS, CDR2 YYNGEE. The CDR3 runs to 16 residues. V was trimmed by 4 bases and J by 3 bases, leaving 19 bases between them. The CDR3 DNA reads as TGTGCCAGCAGCCCCTCGTACTGGACAGTCTACTATGGCTACACCTTC. It specifies CASSPSYWTVYYGYTF.

The genes are TRBV6-6 and TRBJ1-1; maybe TRBD1 (6 bases). In germline, CDR1 is MNHNY, CDR2 SVGAGI (reference sequence). V shed 2 bases and J shed 3 bases, with 10 bases lying between them. The CDR3 length is 14 residues. CDR3 sequence: CASSYRTGYTEAFF. As DNA, the CDR3 is TGTGCCAGCAGTTACAGAACAGGGTACACTGAAGCTTTCTTT.